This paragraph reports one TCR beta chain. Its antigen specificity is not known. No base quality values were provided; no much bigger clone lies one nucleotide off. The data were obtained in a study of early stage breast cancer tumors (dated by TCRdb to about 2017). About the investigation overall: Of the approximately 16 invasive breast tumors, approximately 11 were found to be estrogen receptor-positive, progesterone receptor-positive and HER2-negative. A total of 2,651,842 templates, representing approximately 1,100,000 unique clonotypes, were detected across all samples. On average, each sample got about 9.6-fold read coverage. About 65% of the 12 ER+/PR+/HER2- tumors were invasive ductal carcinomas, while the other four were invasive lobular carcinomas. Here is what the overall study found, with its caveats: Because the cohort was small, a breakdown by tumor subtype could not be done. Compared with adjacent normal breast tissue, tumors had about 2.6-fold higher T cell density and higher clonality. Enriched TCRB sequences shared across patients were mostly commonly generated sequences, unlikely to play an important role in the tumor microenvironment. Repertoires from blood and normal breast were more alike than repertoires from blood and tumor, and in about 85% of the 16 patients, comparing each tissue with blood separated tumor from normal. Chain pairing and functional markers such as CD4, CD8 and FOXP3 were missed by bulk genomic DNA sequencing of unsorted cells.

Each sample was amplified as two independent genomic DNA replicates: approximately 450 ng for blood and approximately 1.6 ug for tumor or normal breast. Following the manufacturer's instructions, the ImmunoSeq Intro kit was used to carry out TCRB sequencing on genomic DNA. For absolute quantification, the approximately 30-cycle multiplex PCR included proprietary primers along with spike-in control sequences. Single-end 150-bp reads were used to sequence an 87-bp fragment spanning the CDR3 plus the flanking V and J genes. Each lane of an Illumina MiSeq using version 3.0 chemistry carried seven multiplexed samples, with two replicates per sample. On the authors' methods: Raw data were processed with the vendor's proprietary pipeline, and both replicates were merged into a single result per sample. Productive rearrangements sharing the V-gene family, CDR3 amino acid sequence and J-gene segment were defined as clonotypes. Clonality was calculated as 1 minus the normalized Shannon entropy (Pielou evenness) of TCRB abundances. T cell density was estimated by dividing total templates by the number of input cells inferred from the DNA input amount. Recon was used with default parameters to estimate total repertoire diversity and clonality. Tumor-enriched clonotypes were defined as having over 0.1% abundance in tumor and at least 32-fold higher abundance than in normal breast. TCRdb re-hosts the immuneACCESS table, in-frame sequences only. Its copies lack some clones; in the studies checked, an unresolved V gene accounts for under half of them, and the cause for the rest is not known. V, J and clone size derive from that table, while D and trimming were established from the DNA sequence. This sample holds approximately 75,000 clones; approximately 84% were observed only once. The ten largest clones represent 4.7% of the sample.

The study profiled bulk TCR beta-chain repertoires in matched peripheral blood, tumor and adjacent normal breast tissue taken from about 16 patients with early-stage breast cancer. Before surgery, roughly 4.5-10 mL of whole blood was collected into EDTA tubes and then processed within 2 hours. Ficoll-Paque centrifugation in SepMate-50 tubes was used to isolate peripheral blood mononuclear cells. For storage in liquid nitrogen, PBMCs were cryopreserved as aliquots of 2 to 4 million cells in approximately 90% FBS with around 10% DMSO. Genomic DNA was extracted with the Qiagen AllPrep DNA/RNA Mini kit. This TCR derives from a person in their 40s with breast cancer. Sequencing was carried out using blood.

The CDR3 amino acid sequence is: CASSPTGYEQYF. The nucleotides read TGTGCCAGCAGCCCGACAGGGTACGAGCAGTACTTC. The chain joins TRBV7-9 to TRBJ2-7; the junction holds 7 bases that match TRBD1. The cysteine opens and the phenylalanine closes a CDR3 of 12 amino acids. Here the CDR3 DNA is all that survives: 36 bases in frame from base 1. From a lookup of the germline V gene (reference sequence), CDR1 and CDR2 are SEHNR and FQNEAQ. The germline V end is reduced by 5 bases and the J end by 4 bases; junction bases left unmatched: 2.